The next 5 T cell receptor beta chains were all read from a single sample in a study of T cell responses to AZD1222 COVID-19 vaccine. Assay used: immunoSEQ multiplex PCR; TCRdb lists only in-frame clones, some missing. The sample yields 75,000 to 85,000 clones, 87% seen once. The material sequenced was peripheral blood, taken 28 days after the second AZD1222 dose. All receptors come from an adult who received the AZD1222 COVID-19 vaccine.

The chain employs TRBV6-5 and TRBJ1-1; D is possibly TRBD1 (5 bases). Germline V gene lookup returns CDR1 MNHEY and CDR2 SVGAGI. With 4 bases removed from V and 1 base from J, the gap between germline ends came to 7 bases. The CDR3 consists of 13 residues. The DNA of the CDR3 is TGTGCCAGCAGTTTACAGGAGAACACTGAAGCTTTCTTT. This translates into CASSLQENTEAFF.

This rearrangement joins TRBV28 to TRBJ2-2; perhaps TRBD2 as D (5 bases). This CDR3 has 11 residues. The V gene's germline CDR1 is MDHEN and CDR2 SYDVKM. The V gene lost 8 bases and the J gene lost 6 bases, with 7 bases spanning the gap. The CDR3 nucleotides read TGTGCCAGCTTCGGGGCCGGGGAGCTGTTTTTT. Its protein is CASFGAGELFF. Drawing the rest from reference TRBV28 and TRBJ2-2, the complete variable domain is DVKVTQSSRYLVKRTGEKVFLECVQDMDHENMFWYRQDPGLGLRLIYFSYDVKMKEKGDIPEGYSVSREKKERFSLILESASTNQTSMYLCASFGAGELFFGEGSRLTVL.

This clone has only a few counts. The V gene is TRBV5-4, the J gene TRBJ1-2; TRBD1 matches at 8 bases. Germline trimming cut 0 bases from V and 10 bases from J; bases unmatched to any gene: 8. Germline V gene lookup returns CDR1 SGHNT and CDR2 YYREEE (reference sequence). CDR3 length equals 14 residues. The CDR3 protein is CASSLAGQVGFYTF. The CDR3 bases are TGTGCCAGCAGCTTGGCGGGACAGGTCGGGTTCTACACCTTC. The full variable domain, completed using reference TRBV5-4 and TRBJ1-2, is ETGVTQSPTHLIKTRGQQVTLRCSSQSGHNTVSWYQQALGQGPQFIFQYYREEENGRGNFPPRFSGLQFPNYSSELNVNALELDDSALYLCASSLAGQVGFYTFGSGTRLTVV.

The gene calls are TRBV7-3 and TRBJ2-3; the D call may be TRBD1 or TRBD2 (6 bases each). The germline V gene encodes CDR1 SGHTA and CDR2 FQGTGA. The CDR3 is 16 residues long. The V and J ends lost 5 bases and 4 bases respectively, with 19 bases between them. The CDR3 DNA reads as TGTGCCAGCAGCCACGGAGGGGGTAAACCTTCAGATACGCAGTATTTT. It codes for CASSHGGGKPSDTQYF.

The chain recombines TRBV6-5 with TRBJ1-1; D gene ambiguous. Trimming took off 0 bases at V and 0 bases at J, with 8 bases between the two ends. CDR3 length equals 15 residues. Germline CDR1 MNHEY, CDR2 SVGAGI. DNA of the CDR3: TGTGCCAGCAGTTACTCGCCAGACATGAACACTGAAGCTTTCTTT. Protein: CASSYSPDMNTEAFF.